The subject of this entry is one TCR beta chain. What it recognizes is unknown. Both iRepertoire HTBI primers and Arm-PCR of CDR3 regions were used to build the TCR beta libraries. One entry per CDR3 protein results from TCRdb running MiXCR on the multiplex PCR reads. The sample carries roughly 360,000 distinct CDR3 sequences, approximately 25% recorded once. The data belong to a study of regulatory T cells in long-lasting Graves disease. Study-wide context: Patients met the persistent Graves' disease definition after over 5 years of antithyroid drugs with positive TSH receptor antibodies.

Trimming removed 5 bases at V and 0 bases at J, with 9 bases between. The CDR3 has 14 residues. The germline V gene encodes CDR1 SNHLY and CDR2 FYNNEI. Study outcomes and limitations: The study found TRBV28, TRBJ1-2 and TRBJ2-5 favored in persistent disease.

Time point in this sample: persistent/refractory GD, antithyroid drugs over 5 years with positive TRAb. Preparation of the TCR library used RNA extracted from PBMCs. Patients met American Thyroid Association criteria for Graves' disease. V is TRBV2 and J is TRBJ2-3, with D uncertain. This specimen consisted of peripheral blood mononuclear cells (PBMCs), obtained when the disease was refractory, from a patient treated with antithyroid drugs. The source of this sequence is a middle-aged woman with Graves disease. CDR3 bases: TGTGCCAGCAGTTTACTACCTAGCACAGATACGCAGTATTTT. As protein: CASSLLPSTDTQYF.